The clone carrying this TCR beta chain was counted a single time. Repertoires were generated with immunoSEQ multiplex PCR, while TCRdb's copy carries only in-frame clones and drops some. The sample contains approximately 70,000 clones, around 90% of which appear only once. The V end lost 3 bases, the J end lost 5 bases, and 17 bases lay between the germline ends. CDR1 LNHDA and CDR2 SQIVND come from the germline V gene (reference sequence). The CDR3 loop spans 15 amino acids. The data derive from a study of graft-versus-host responses after intestinal transplantation. As for the study in general: The transplants performed in recipients were multivisceral, liver-intestinal, or isolated intestinal. Induction with anti-thymocyte globulin, then tacrolimus and steroids for around three years, was given to all recipients.

This receptor was identified in a human patient who received an intestinal transplant, so some T cells may come from the graft donor. Source: bone marrow, taken approximately 700 days after intestinal transplantation. The chain carries TRBV19 and TRBJ2-7, with a weak D call TRBD1 (5 bases). In DNA, the CDR3 is TGTGCCAGTAGTATGGGGATACAGGAATCGGACGAGCAGTACTTC. Translating gives CASSMGIQESDEQYF.